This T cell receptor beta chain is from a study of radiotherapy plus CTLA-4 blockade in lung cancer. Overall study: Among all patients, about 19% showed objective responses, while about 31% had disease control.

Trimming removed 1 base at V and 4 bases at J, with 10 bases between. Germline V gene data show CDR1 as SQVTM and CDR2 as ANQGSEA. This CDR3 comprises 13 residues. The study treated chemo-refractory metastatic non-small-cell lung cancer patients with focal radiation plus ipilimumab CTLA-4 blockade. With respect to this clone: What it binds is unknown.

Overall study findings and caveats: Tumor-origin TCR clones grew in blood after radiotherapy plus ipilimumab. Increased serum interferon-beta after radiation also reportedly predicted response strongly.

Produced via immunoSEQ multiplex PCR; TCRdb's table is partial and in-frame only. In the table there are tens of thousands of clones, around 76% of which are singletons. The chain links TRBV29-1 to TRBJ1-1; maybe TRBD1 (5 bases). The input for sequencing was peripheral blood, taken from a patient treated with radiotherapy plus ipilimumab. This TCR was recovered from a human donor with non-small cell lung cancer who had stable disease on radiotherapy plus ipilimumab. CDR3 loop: CSVEGSGGTEAFF. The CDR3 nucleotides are TGCAGCGTTGAAGGGTCCGGGGGCACTGAAGCTTTCTTT.